What follows are 30 T cell receptor beta chains derived from one specimen sequenced in a study of liver allograft versus peripheral blood T cells. At the level of the study: Liver transplant recipients had T cell receptor repertoires compared between transplanted liver and peripheral blood.

TCRdb itself ran the reads through MiXCR, one entry per CDR3 protein. The sample has fewer than 2,000 distinct CDR3 sequences; roughly 15% are singletons. The origin of the receptors is a human patient who had a liver transplant. These T cells may partly come from the graft donor.

Within the sample, this clonotype is medium-sized. This chain connects TRBV5-4 to TRBJ2-7; D remains ambiguous. The V gene's germline CDR1 is SGHNT and CDR2 YYREEE (reference sequence). The CDR3 runs 14 residues. Trimming left V 4 bases short and J 1 base short, with 12 bases between. CDR3 residues: CASSVKGPSYEQYF. CDR3 DNA sequence: TGTGCCAGCAGCGTGAAGGGTCCTTCCTACGAGCAGTACTTC.

This clonotype is medium-sized. The V and J genes are TRBV20-1 and TRBJ2-7, with D perhaps TRBD2 (6 bases). Germline V gene sequence: CDR1 DFQATT, CDR2 SNEGSKA (reference sequence). V lost 1 base and J 3 bases, leaving 16 bases between the germline ends. The CDR3 has 15 amino acids. The CDR3 sequence: CSARVGGAGFYEQYF. The CDR3, as DNA: TGCAGTGCTAGAGTTGGCGGGGCGGGATTCTACGAGCAGTACTTC.

This clonotype is judged medium-sized. V is TRBV7-9 and J is TRBJ2-2; 7 bases are a match to TRBD2. V shed 7 bases, J shed 1 base, and the junction held 9 bases outside the gene matches. CDR1 is SEHNR and CDR2 is FQNEAQ in the germline V gene (reference sequence). This CDR3 is 16 amino acids long. The DNA of the CDR3 is TGTGCCAGCAACCTACGCGGGGGAGGGAACACCGGGGAGCTGTTTTTT. Protein product: CASNLRGGGNTGELFF.

This clonotype is termed medium-sized (0.01 to 0.1%). This sequence joins TRBV9 and TRBJ1-4; D ambiguous. Trimming removed 0 bases from V and 0 bases from J, with 6 bases in between. CDR3 length equals 15 residues. Germline V CDR1 and CDR2: SGDLS, YYNGEE. The CDR3 loop reads CASSVAPATNEKLFF. The CDR3 DNA is TGTGCCAGCAGCGTAGCACCCGCAACTAATGAAAAACTGTTTTTT.

This clonotype is medium-sized (0.01 to 0.1%) in the sample. The J gene is TRBJ1-6, the V gene TRBV7-3; D gene ambiguous. Germline values: CDR1 SGHTA, CDR2 FQGTGA. The CDR3 extends over 15 amino acids. V lost 2 bases and J 8 bases, leaving 13 bases between the germline ends. CDR3 coding DNA: TGTGCCAGCAGCTTAGAAGGCCAAAGTTATTCACCCCTCCACTTT. This gives the protein CASSLEGQSYSPLHF.

The gene calls are TRBV19 and TRBJ1-4, with D hard to call. Germline assignment: CDR1 LNHDA and CDR2 SQIVND (reference sequence). Trimming left V 6 bases short and J 6 bases short, with 17 bases between. The CDR3 has 15 residues. The CDR3 DNA reads as TGTGCCAGTAGGACCCTCGGCGAGGATCATGAAAAACTGTTTTTT. It yields the protein CASRTLGEDHEKLFF.

In its sample, this clonotype was seen once. The V and J genes are TRBV19 and TRBJ1-2, with 7 positions matching TRBD1. V was clipped by 1 base and J by 4 bases; unmatched bases: 0. Germline assignment: CDR1 LNHDA and CDR2 SQIVND (reference sequence). The CDR3 has 13 residues. CDR3 amino acids: CASSIAGGYGYTF. CDR3 nucleotides: TGTGCCAGTAGTATAGCAGGGGGCTATGGCTACACCTTC.

By share, this clonotype counts as medium-sized. For the CDR3, the DNA is TGTGCCAGCTGTCGAGGGCAGGGCTACGAGCAGTACTTC. This encodes CASCRGQGYEQYF. The gene calls are TRBV28 and TRBJ2-7; D may be TRBD1 or TRBD2 (5 bases each). Trimming stripped 8 bases from V and 3 bases from J, with 14 bases between. This CDR3 is built from 13 residues. Germline V gene sequence: CDR1 MDHEN, CDR2 SYDVKM.

By share of the sample, this clonotype is medium-sized. V usage is TRBV6-2 or TRBV6-3 and J usage is TRBJ1-2; unclear D gene. The CDR3 has 13 amino acids. Between the trimmed V and J ends, which lost 0 bases and 5 bases, there was a span of 7 bases. Per the germline V gene, CDR1 is MNHEY and CDR2 is SVGEGT. CDR3 bases: TGTGCCAGCAGTTACTCGATTGGGTATGGCTACACCTTC. Its translation is CASSYSIGYGYTF.

By frequency in the sample, this clonotype is medium-sized. J is TRBJ2-1 and V is TRBV10-3, with 11 bases lining up with TRBD2. The junction had 8 bases not matched to a gene; V was cut back by 7 bases and J by 6 bases. Per the germline V gene, CDR1 is ENHRY and CDR2 is SYGVKD. The CDR3 is 15 amino acids. The CDR3 region has the DNA TGTGCCATCACAGACTTTAGCGGGAGGGCCAATGAGCAGTTCTTC. As protein: CAITDFSGRANEQFF.

This clonotype is large. This chain connects TRBV28 to TRBJ1-5; D is ambiguous. The CDR3 runs 17 residues. V shed 1 base and J shed 0 bases, with 13 bases lying between them. Germline V gives CDR1 MDHEN, CDR2 SYDVKM. CDR3 sequence: CASSLLYSLSSNQPQHF. Written as DNA, the CDR3 is TGTGCCAGCAGTTTATTATACAGTCTTTCTAGCAATCAGCCCCAGCATTTT.

Within the sample, this clonotype is large. The gene calls are TRBV6-6 and TRBJ1-5, with TRBD1 as a possible D gene (6 bases). Germline loops: CDR1 MNHNY, CDR2 SVGAGI (reference sequence). The CDR3 consists of 14 residues. The germline V and J ends were trimmed by 5 bases and 1 base, with 9 bases remaining between them. CDR3 in DNA: TGTGCCAGCAGTCTTGGACAGAGCAATCAGCCCCAGCATTTT. It yields the protein CASSLGQSNQPQHF.

This clonotype is medium-sized by share. The genes are TRBV2 and TRBJ1-5; D may be TRBD1 (5 bases). The germline V gene encodes CDR1 SNHLY and CDR2 FYNNEI. V shed 5 bases and J shed 0 bases, with 11 bases lying between them. The CDR3 sequence is 15 residues long. The CDR3 loop reads CASSFDSLSNQPQHF. The CDR3, as DNA: TGTGCCAGCAGTTTTGACAGCCTTAGCAATCAGCCCCAGCATTTT.

This clonotype qualifies as medium-sized (0.01 to 0.1%). V usage is TRBV7-2 and J usage is TRBJ2-1; a weak D match, TRBD2 (6 bases). The V gene's germline CDR1 is SGHTA and CDR2 FQGNSA. V lost 4 bases to trimming and J lost 2 bases, with 12 bases between them. CDR3 length equals 15 residues. CDR3 region: CASSSRDFPYNEQFF. The CDR3 DNA reads as TGTGCCAGCAGCTCCCGGGACTTTCCCTACAATGAGCAGTTCTTC. The full variable domain, with the rest looked up from reference TRBV7-2 and TRBJ2-1, is GAGVSQSPSNKVTEKGKDVELRCDPISGHTALYWYRQSLGQGLEFLIYFQGNSAPDKSGLPSDRFSAERTGGSVSTLTIQRTQQEDSAVYLCASSSRDFPYNEQFFGPGTRLTVL.

By frequency in the sample, this clonotype is medium-sized. This sequence joins TRBV27 and TRBJ1-2, with 7 bases that match TRBD1. The trim removed 0 bases at V and 0 bases at J, leaving 22 bases unmatched. Germline-derived CDR1 and CDR2 are MNHEY and SMNVEV (reference sequence). CDR3 length: 22 amino acids. For the CDR3, the DNA is TGTGCCAGCAGTTTATCGATATGGGGATTGACAGGGAGGGAAAGATCTAACTATGGCTACACCTTC. Protein: CASSLSIWGLTGRERSNYGYTF.

This clonotype is labeled as medium-sized (0.01 to 0.1%). The chain uses TRBV20-1 and TRBJ1-6; 8 bases line up with TRBD1. There are 15 residues in the CDR3. V shed 5 bases, J shed 5 bases, and the junction held 8 bases outside the gene matches. CDR1 and CDR2 from the germline V gene are DFQATT and SNEGSKA (reference sequence). In DNA form, the CDR3 reads TGCAGTGCTGGGGGCGGACAGGGCCATAATTCACCCCTCCACTTT. Its protein is CSAGGGQGHNSPLHF.

By frequency in the sample, this clonotype is medium-sized. This chain uses TRBV7-9 with TRBJ1-5, with 7 bases that match TRBD1. The CDR3 is 15 amino acids. Germline values: CDR1 SEHNR, CDR2 FQNEAQ (reference sequence). J lost 0 bases, V lost 5 bases, and 4 bases had no gene match. The CDR3 here is CASSIAGGSNQPQHF. CDR3 coding DNA: TGTGCCAGCAGCATTGCAGGGGGTAGCAATCAGCCCCAGCATTTT.

On this clonotype: The likely explanation is a read error, given a far larger clone one base away. The V call is TRBV10-3, the J call TRBJ2-1; TRBD1 or TRBD2 may be the D gene (5 bases each). The V and J ends lost 5 bases and 10 bases respectively, with 18 bases between them. Germline CDR1 is ENHRY and CDR2 is SYGVKD. CDR3 length: 14 amino acids. CDR3 residues: CAISQRQTGNEQFF. The CDR3, as DNA: TGTGCCATCAGTCAAAGACAGACGGGAAACGAGCAGTTCTTC.

By its share, this clonotype is medium-sized (0.01 to 0.1%). The chain joins TRBV6-5 to TRBJ2-6, with 9 positions matching TRBD1. With 5 bases clipped from V and 3 bases from J, the junction kept 5 bases outside the gene matches. In germline, CDR1 is MNHEY, CDR2 SVGAGI. The length of the CDR3 is 16 residues. CDR3 region: CASSAQDRGGANVLTF. For the CDR3, the DNA is TGTGCCAGCAGTGCTCAGGACAGGGGTGGGGCCAACGTCCTGACTTTC.

This clonotype counts as large. V gene TRBV18 combines with J gene TRBJ1-2; no definite D call. Per germline, CDR1 KGHSH and CDR2 LQKENI. V shed 0 bases and J shed 5 bases, with 7 bases lying between them. The CDR3 is 13 amino acids. CDR3 in amino acids: CASSPPNGYGYTF. CDR3 DNA sequence: TGTGCCAGCTCACCACCGAATGGATATGGCTACACCTTC.

Turning to this clonotype: A much larger clone is a single base away; this may be a read error. The V gene is TRBV5-1, the J gene TRBJ2-1; D gene unclear. There are 14 residues in the CDR3. Looked up from germline, CDR1 is SGHRS and CDR2 is YFSETQ. DNA of the CDR3: TGTGGCAGCAGCTTGCCGCCGGTTAATGATGAGCAGTTCTTC. Its translation: CGSSLPPVNDEQFF.

J is TRBJ2-7 and V is TRBV2; D remains unclear. The CDR3 consists of 16 residues. Germline CDR1 is SNHLY and CDR2 is FYNNEI. The germline V and J ends were trimmed by 0 bases and 7 bases, with 19 bases remaining between them. This CDR3 is CASSEALLVAFGEQYF. CDR3 nucleotides: TGTGCCAGCAGTGAAGCGCTTCTTGTGGCCTTTGGGGAGCAGTACTTC.

The chain recombines TRBV20-1 with TRBJ2-1; D is perhaps TRBD2 (7 bases). The V end lost 1 base, the J end lost 8 bases, and 18 bases lay between the germline ends. CDR3 length equals 15 residues. Germline-derived CDR1 and CDR2 are DFQATT and SNEGSKA (reference sequence). As DNA, the CDR3 is TGCAGTGCTAGAGTATGGGGGGGGGGCCGTGATGAGCAGTTCTTC. The encoded protein is CSARVWGGGRDEQFF.

Within the sample, this clonotype is medium-sized. The J gene is TRBJ2-3, the V gene TRBV10-3, with 14 bases identical to TRBD2. V dropped 2 bases and J dropped 2; count of bases not matched to a gene: 6. The CDR3 has 18 amino acids. Per germline, CDR1 ENHRY and CDR2 SYGVKD. CDR3 sequence: CAISERGTSGRTTDTQYF. For the CDR3, the DNA is TGTGCCATCAGTGAGCGCGGGACTAGCGGGAGAACCACAGATACGCAGTATTTT.

This clonotype is medium-sized in the sample. The chain couples TRBV18 to TRBJ2-3, with a tentative D call TRBD2 (6 bases). The germline gives CDR1 KGHSH, CDR2 LQKENI. Trimming pared 3 bases from V and 1 base from J, leaving 11 bases between. This CDR3 has 15 residues. The CDR3 DNA follows: TGTGCCAGCTCACCTCCCGGGGAGGGCACAGATACGCAGTATTTT. It yields the protein CASSPPGEGTDTQYF.

This clonotype is termed medium-sized. A read error may explain this, as a much larger clone is one base away. The chain links TRBV29-1 to TRBJ1-2, with unresolved D. The germline V gene has CDR1 SQVTM and CDR2 ANQGSEA. The CDR3 is 12 amino acids. CDR3: CGVGSWEDGYTF. The CDR3 DNA follows: TGCGGCGTTGGATCTTGGGAGGACGGCTACACCTTC.

For this clonotype: The junction differs from germline at one of its ends, possibly a read error. The chain recombines TRBV13 with TRBJ2-7; D not certain. There are 12 residues in the CDR3. The germline CDR1 and CDR2 sequences are PRHDT and FYEKMQ (reference sequence). The CDR3 region has the DNA TGTACCAGCAGCTTACGAGGTTACGAGCAGTACTTC. Translation: CTSSLRGYEQYF.

This chain links TRBV20-1 with TRBJ2-5; 7 nucleotides align to TRBD2. Germline CDR1 reads DFQATT; CDR2 reads SNEGSKA (reference sequence). Trimming at V came to 6 bases and at J to 0 bases, leaving 13 bases not matched to a gene. The CDR3 is 16 amino acids. The chain's CDR3 is CSAQRALGGNQETQYF. The CDR3 nucleotides read TGCAGTGCCCAGCGCGCTCTCGGGGGGAACCAAGAGACCCAGTACTTC.

V and J are TRBV20-1 and TRBJ1-1; D unresolved. The CDR3 runs to 13 residues. V was cut by 3 bases and J by 4 bases, with 12 bases left in between. Per the germline V gene, CDR1 is DFQATT and CDR2 is SNEGSKA (reference sequence). CDR3 nucleotides: TGCAGTGCTAGGGGTGCCTCGGGCACTGAAGCTTTCTTT. Amino acids: CSARGASGTEAFF.

J is TRBJ1-6 and V is TRBV20-1; weak D call: TRBD1 (5 bases). Germline V CDR1 and CDR2: DFQATT, SNEGSKA (reference sequence). This CDR3 contains 13 residues. V was clipped by 3 bases and J by 6 bases, with 9 bases between them. The CDR3 reads CSASRGGNSPLHF. In DNA form, the CDR3 reads TGCAGTGCTAGTCGGGGGGGTAATTCACCCCTCCACTTT.